The 18 T cell receptor beta chains given below trace back to one sample, sequenced in a study of vaccination and CD4 T cells after COVID-19. Treatment in this sample: approximately nine-day PBMC culture with coronavirus spike peptide pools or control peptides (ViraFEST assay). These receptors have no known antigen. With the Oncomine TCR Beta short-read assay, DNA from cultured CD4+ T cells was sequenced. TCRdb recomputed calls from the PCR reads with MiXCR, one row per CDR3 protein. The sample contains some 9,600 distinct CDR3 sequences, around 59% of which appear only once. Sequencing was performed on CD4+ T cells from blood, cultured in vitro. These receptors were collected from a human donor who had recovered from COVID-19.

The V and J genes are TRBV18 and TRBJ2-5, with D unresolved. The V and J ends lost 3 bases and 4 bases respectively, with 12 bases between them. Germline V gives CDR1 KGHSH, CDR2 LQKENI. The CDR3 has 14 residues. CDR3 in DNA: TGTGCCAGCTCACCTGTTGGAGTAGGAGAGACCCAGTACTTC. It is translated as CASSPVGVGETQYF.

The chain joins TRBV11-3 to TRBJ2-5; 11 nucleotides match TRBD2. The length of the CDR3 is 15 residues. Germline V lookup: CDR1 SGHNT, CDR2 YENEEA. The trim removed 5 bases at V and 2 bases at J, leaving 4 bases unmatched. The CDR3 nucleotides read TGTGCCAGCAGCCCAAGGACTAGCGGGCAAGAGACCCAGTACTTC. Amino acid sequence: CASSPRTSGQETQYF.

The chain links TRBV2 to TRBJ2-5; D unresolved. Trimming took off 7 bases at V and 4 bases at J, with 16 bases between the two ends. Looked up from germline, CDR1 is SNHLY and CDR2 is FYNNEI. The CDR3 has 14 amino acids. The CDR3 sequence: CASNRLATSETQYF. CDR3 nucleotides: TGTGCCAGCAACAGACTTGCGACTTCAGAGACCCAGTACTTC. Full variable domain (rest looked up from reference TRBV2 and TRBJ2-5): EPEVTQTPSHQVTQMGQEVILRCVPISNHLYFYWYRQILGQKVEFLVSFYNNEISEKSEIFDDQFSVERPDGSNFTLKIRSTKLEDSAMYFCASNRLATSETQYFGPGTRLLVL.

This clonotype has just a few counts. This chain connects TRBV27 to TRBJ1-6, with 11 bases matching TRBD1. The CDR3 length is 15 residues. J was trimmed by 6 bases and V by 11 bases; bases with no gene match: 9. Germline values: CDR1 MNHEY, CDR2 SMNVEV (reference sequence). The CDR3 is CAARDRGGVNSPLHF. The CDR3 coding sequence is TGTGCCGCCAGGGACAGGGGGGGGGTTAATTCACCCCTCCACTTT.

This clonotype appeared a few times. The chain recombines TRBV27 with TRBJ1-2; D not certain. Trimming stripped 4 bases from V and 2 bases from J, with 14 bases between. This CDR3 has 15 residues. Germline V gene sequence: CDR1 MNHEY, CDR2 SMNVEV (reference sequence). The CDR3 nucleotides are TGTGCCAGCAGTTCAGGCAGCCTAGGGAACTATGGCTACACCTTC. Residues: CASSSGSLGNYGYTF.

The chain carries TRBV20-1 and TRBJ2-3, with 16 nucleotides matching TRBD2. Germline values: CDR1 DFQATT, CDR2 SNEGSKA (reference sequence). Losses at the gene ends were 3 bases for V and 3 bases for J; bases not matched to a gene: 9. The CDR3 is made up of 18 amino acids. For the CDR3, the DNA is TGCAGTGCTAGCTCCGGGACTAGCGGGAGGGGGGGTACAGATACGCAGTATTTT. The encoded protein is CSASSGTSGRGGTDTQYF.

V and J are TRBV20-1 and TRBJ2-3; D possibly matches TRBD1 or TRBD2 (5 bases each). V was pared by 2 bases and J by 2 bases, with 14 bases between. Germline lookup yields CDR1 DFQATT and CDR2 SNEGSKA (reference sequence). This CDR3 contains 15 residues. The chain's CDR3 is CSARSSRGATDTQYF. In nucleotides, the CDR3 is TGCAGTGCTAGAAGCTCCCGGGGCGCCACAGATACGCAGTATTTT.

The rearrangement links TRBV6-5 to TRBJ2-3, with TRBD2 matching 9 bases. The trim removed 0 bases at V and 10 bases at J, leaving 14 bases unmatched. CDR3 length: 17 amino acids. Germline CDR1 reads MNHEY; CDR2 reads SVGAGI. Here the CDR3 reads CASSYSRGGGGMGAQYF. The CDR3 bases are TGTGCCAGCAGTTACTCGAGAGGCGGGGGGGGCATGGGGGCGCAGTATTTT.

This clonotype showed up just a few times. V gene TRBV7-2 combines with J gene TRBJ2-5; D may be TRBD1 or TRBD2 (5 bases each). The CDR3 totals 13 residues. The germline CDR1 and CDR2 sequences are SGHTA and FQGNSA. Trimming stripped 3 bases from V and 3 bases from J, with 8 bases between. The CDR3 loop is CASSFRGEETQYF. CDR3 sequence (DNA): TGTGCCAGCAGCTTTCGAGGGGAAGAGACCCAGTACTTC.

The rearrangement links TRBV12-3 or TRBV12-4 to TRBJ1-1, with TRBD1 as a possible D gene (5 bases). V dropped 6 bases and J dropped 9 bases, with 17 bases sitting between them. The CDR3 has 13 residues. The CDR3 nucleotides are TGTGCCAGCAGCCATATCCGGGACGGGAAAGCTTTCTTT. The encoded protein is CASSHIRDGKAFF.

The chain combines TRBV30 with TRBJ2-1; 8 bases are a match to TRBD1. Per germline, CDR1 GTSNPN and CDR2 SVGIG (reference sequence). V lost 2 bases, J lost 6 bases, and 3 bases stayed unmatched. CDR3 length equals 13 residues. CDR3 DNA: TGTGCCTGGAGTAAAGACAGGGGCAATGAGCAGTTCTTC. It codes for CAWSKDRGNEQFF.

The chain employs TRBV21-1 and TRBJ1-2; whether TRBD1, the table's D call, matches the DNA was not checked. TRBV21-1 is listed as a pseudogene. CDR3 length: 13 amino acids. The CDR3 bases are TGTGCCAGCAGCAAAGTCGGCAGGGGTGGCTACACCTTC. As protein: CASSKVGRGGYTF.

The chain joins TRBV19 to TRBJ1-3; no reliable D call. V lost 2 bases and J 4 bases, leaving 3 bases between the germline ends. This CDR3 contains 12 residues. The germline V gene has CDR1 LNHDA and CDR2 SQIVND (reference sequence). CDR3 DNA sequence: TGTGCCAGTAGTATACTCGGAAACACCATATATTTT. Amino acid sequence: CASSILGNTIYF.

V is TRBV7-2 and J is TRBJ2-5, with 15 bases lining up with TRBD2. Germline V gene data show CDR1 as SGHTA and CDR2 as FQGNSA. After removal of 3 bases from V and 5 bases from J, the junction contained 10 bases not matched to a gene. This CDR3 comprises 18 residues. The CDR3 DNA sequence: TGTGCCAGCAGCTTTAGTGGGGGGACTAGCGGGAGGCCGGAGACCCAGTACTTC. Its protein product is CASSFSGGTSGRPETQYF.

The chain couples TRBV6-1 to TRBJ2-1; maybe TRBD2 (5 bases). V gave up 5 bases and J gave up 2 bases, with 13 bases separating them. The length of the CDR3 is 15 residues. Per germline, CDR1 MNHNS and CDR2 SASEGT. In DNA form, the CDR3 reads TGTGCCAGCAGTAGAGACGGGATAACCTACAATGAGCAGTTCTTC. Its translation is CASSRDGITYNEQFF.

DNA for the CDR3: TGTGCCAGCAGCTACCGGTCTGGGGCCAAAAACATTCAGTACTTC. Its protein is CASSYRSGAKNIQYF. V and J are TRBV6-2 or TRBV6-3 and TRBJ2-4; no clear D. The V gene's germline CDR1 is MNHEY and CDR2 SVGEGT. Trimming removed 6 bases at V and 1 base at J, with 13 bases between. This CDR3 has 15 amino acids.

This clonotype was counted between two and nine times. The chain links TRBV4-2 to TRBJ1-2; TRBD1 might be the D (6 bases). The CDR3 spans 15 residues. The germline V and J ends were trimmed by 1 base and 3 bases, with 12 bases remaining between them. Per the germline V gene, CDR1 is LGHNA and CDR2 is YNFKEQ. The CDR3 is CASSQVRSGDYGYTF. The CDR3 DNA reads TGTGCCAGCAGCCAAGTAAGGTCAGGGGACTATGGCTACACCTTC.

This clonotype was seen only a few times. This sequence joins TRBV7-2 and TRBJ1-1; D gene unclear. The CDR3 has 13 amino acids. Germline V lookup: CDR1 SGHTA, CDR2 FQGNSA. V lost 5 bases, J lost 8 bases, and 15 bases lay in between. DNA of the CDR3: TGTGCCAGCAGCCCCACTGGGCCAAGGGAAGCTTTCTTT. It is translated as CASSPTGPREAFF. The full variable domain, with the rest looked up from reference TRBV7-2 and TRBJ1-1, is GAGVSQSPSNKVTEKGKDVELRCDPISGHTALYWYRQSLGQGLEFLIYFQGNSAPDKSGLPSDRFSAERTGGSVSTLTIQRTQQEDSAVYLCASSPTGPREAFFGQGTRLTVV.